This record looks at one TCR beta chain sequence and its context. The CDR3 spans 15 residues. The germline CDR1 and CDR2 sequences are LNHDA and SQIVND (reference sequence). V trimming: 6 bases; J trimming: 5 bases; junction bases outside the gene matches: 8. The source of the sample is a study of blood T cell repertoires in COVID-19. Libraries were prepared by immunoSEQ multiplex PCR; TCRdb keeps only in-frame clonotypes and omits some of them. The sample lists about 230,000 clones; approximately 87% were seen once. Material: peripheral blood. This clonotype was sampled from a woman between 70 and 85 years old with active or convalescent COVID-19. The chain recombines TRBV19 with TRBJ1-3; TRBD1 matches 9 bases. CDR3 nucleotide sequence: TGTGCCAGTAGAACACCGGGACAGGGAAGAAACACCATATATTTT. The encoded protein is CASRTPGQGRNTIYF.